This TCR beta chain was profiled in a study of blood T cell repertoires in COVID-19. On the study more broadly: Both acute and convalescent COVID-19 samples were obtained from the United States, Italy and Spain. T cells, B-cell-depleted T cells, or PBMCs provided the cDNA or gDNA that served as material.

Details on this clone: The same CDR3 arises from other DNA sequences in this sample as well.

Study processing details: Cell counts per sample came from amplifying reference gene primers. Sequencing used immunoSEQ multiplex PCR; TCRdb keeps in-frame clones, though not all of them. The V and J calls and the clone size are those of that table, but D and trimming were determined from the DNA. The table includes about 170,000 clones, roughly nine tenths detected once. Germline CDR1 reads MDHEN; CDR2 reads SYDVKM. V was trimmed by 7 bases and J by 5 bases, leaving 19 bases between them. The CDR3 consists of 15 residues. Enrolled during active infection, Seattle patients were then followed longitudinally.

The clonotype originates from a woman in her sixties or seventies with COVID-19, enrolled during active disease. The chain uses TRBV28 and TRBJ2-3, with a possible D match to TRBD2 (6 bases). Sequencing was performed on peripheral blood. Written as DNA, the CDR3 is TGTGCCAGCAACCCGCCCCAGCGGGCGGTAGATACGCAGTATTTT. Translated, it gives CASNPPQRAVDTQYF.